The present T cell receptor (beta chain) was sequenced within a study of blood T cell repertoires in COVID-19. CDR1 is SGHRS and CDR2 is YFSETQ in the germline V gene. J lost 3 bases, V lost 4 bases, and 4 bases had no gene match. The CDR3 length is 14 residues. Living in 24 US areas, the participants were between about 18 and 100 years of age. Self-reported history from a screening survey and questionnaire set each donor's cohort. In the source study's methods: For nucleated cells, counts were estimated from reference gene primer amplification. TCRdb's copy holds only in-frame clones and misses some; the assay was immunoSEQ multiplex PCR. Clone size and V and J calls were adopted from that table, with D and trimming inferred from the DNA. The data hold about 150,000 clones, with about 85% observed a single time. This clone was recorded once.

The source of this sequence is a woman in her 40s who had been exposed to COVID-19. The V call is TRBV5-1, the J call TRBJ2-7, with 10 bases matching TRBD1. Sequenced: PBMCs or T cells enriched from blood (not recorded which). The CDR3 spells CASSPTGGNYEQYF. The CDR3 region has the DNA TGCGCCAGCAGCCCGACAGGGGGCAACTACGAGCAGTACTTC.